This T cell receptor (beta chain) emerged from a study of shared clonotypes between healthy human individuals. At the level of the study: A couple of women and three men aged 18 to 49 made up the donors.

The junction had 7 bases not matched to a gene; V was cut back by 3 bases and J by 5 bases. The germline gives CDR1 SNHLY, CDR2 FYNNEI. The CDR3 covers 15 residues. Sequencing was performed on unsorted PBMC DNA using ten immunoSEQ deep assay plates. Assay: immunoSEQ multiplex PCR; the TCRdb copy retains only in-frame clones and omits some. The top ten clones hold approximately 13% of a sample with about half a million clones, 70% to 80% of them seen once. Broader study findings: Genetic and exposure-history diversity was limited by the small donor number.

The sample holds many counts of this clone. Its target is unknown. The rearrangement joins TRBV2 to TRBJ2-1, with 7 nucleotides matching TRBD2. This clonotype was sampled from a woman aged 40 to 50 in good health. Some clones in this sample may be carry-over from other donors' samples. The sequenced sample was PBMCs. The CDR3 reads CASSEAGVFHNEQFF. The CDR3 DNA is TGTGCCAGCAGTGAGGCGGGAGTTTTCCACAATGAGCAGTTCTTC.